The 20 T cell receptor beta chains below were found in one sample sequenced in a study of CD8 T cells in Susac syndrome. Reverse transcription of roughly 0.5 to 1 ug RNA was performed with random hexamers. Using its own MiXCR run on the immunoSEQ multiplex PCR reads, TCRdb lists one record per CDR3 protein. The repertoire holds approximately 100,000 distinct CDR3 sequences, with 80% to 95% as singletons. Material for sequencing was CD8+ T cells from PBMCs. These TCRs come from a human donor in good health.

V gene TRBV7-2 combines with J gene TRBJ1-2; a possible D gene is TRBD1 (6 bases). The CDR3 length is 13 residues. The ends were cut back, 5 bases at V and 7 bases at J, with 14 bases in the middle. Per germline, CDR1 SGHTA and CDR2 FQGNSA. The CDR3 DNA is TGTGCCAGCAGCCCCCAACAGGGCTTTGGCTACACCTTC. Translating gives CASSPQQGFGYTF.

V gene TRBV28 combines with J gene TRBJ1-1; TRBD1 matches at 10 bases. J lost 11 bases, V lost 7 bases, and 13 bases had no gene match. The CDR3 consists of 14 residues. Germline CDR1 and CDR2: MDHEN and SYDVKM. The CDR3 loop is CASKGTGVLGGAFF. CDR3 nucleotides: TGTGCCAGCAAAGGGACAGGGGTTTTGGGCGGGGCTTTCTTT.

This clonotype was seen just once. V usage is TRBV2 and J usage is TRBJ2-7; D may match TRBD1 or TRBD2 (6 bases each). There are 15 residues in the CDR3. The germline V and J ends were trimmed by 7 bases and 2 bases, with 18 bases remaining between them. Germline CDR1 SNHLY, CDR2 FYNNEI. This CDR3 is CASIRETGTPYEQYF. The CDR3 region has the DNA TGTGCCAGCATACGGGAAACAGGGACTCCCTACGAGCAGTACTTC.

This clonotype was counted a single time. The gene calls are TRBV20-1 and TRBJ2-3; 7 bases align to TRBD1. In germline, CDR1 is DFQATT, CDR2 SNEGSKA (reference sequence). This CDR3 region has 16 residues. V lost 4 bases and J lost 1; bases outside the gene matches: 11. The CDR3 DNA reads TGCAGTGCTATGGGCAGGGGGTTTCTCGGCACAGATACGCAGTATTTT. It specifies CSAMGRGFLGTDTQYF.

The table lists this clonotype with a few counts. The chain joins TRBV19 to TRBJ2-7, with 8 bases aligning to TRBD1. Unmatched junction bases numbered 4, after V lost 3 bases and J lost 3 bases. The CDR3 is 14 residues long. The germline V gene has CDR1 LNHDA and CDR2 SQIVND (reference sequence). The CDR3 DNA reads TGTGCCAGTAGTATTGGGACAGGCCGCTACGAGCAGTACTTC. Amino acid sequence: CASSIGTGRYEQYF.

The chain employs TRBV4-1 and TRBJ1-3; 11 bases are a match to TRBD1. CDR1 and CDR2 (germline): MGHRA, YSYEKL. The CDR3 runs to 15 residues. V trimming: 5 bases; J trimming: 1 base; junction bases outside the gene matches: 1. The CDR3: CASSGQGASGNTIYF. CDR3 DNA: TGCGCCAGCAGCGGACAGGGGGCGTCTGGAAACACCATATATTTT.

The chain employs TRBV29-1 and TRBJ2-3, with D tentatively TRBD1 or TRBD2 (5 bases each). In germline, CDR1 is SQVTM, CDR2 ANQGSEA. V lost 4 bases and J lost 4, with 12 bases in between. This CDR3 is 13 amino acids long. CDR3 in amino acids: CSVGSRDPDTQYF. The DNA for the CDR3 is TGCAGCGTTGGGTCCCGGGACCCAGATACGCAGTATTTT.

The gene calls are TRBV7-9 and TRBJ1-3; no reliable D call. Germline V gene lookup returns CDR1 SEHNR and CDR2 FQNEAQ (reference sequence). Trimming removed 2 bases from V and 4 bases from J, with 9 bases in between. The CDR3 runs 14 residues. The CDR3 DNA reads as TGTGCCAGCAGCTTATCCGAGCCGGGAAACACCATATATTTT. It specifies CASSLSEPGNTIYF.

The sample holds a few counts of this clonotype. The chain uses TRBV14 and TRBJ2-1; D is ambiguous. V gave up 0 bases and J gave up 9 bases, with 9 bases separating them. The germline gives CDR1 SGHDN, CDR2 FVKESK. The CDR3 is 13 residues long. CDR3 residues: CASSQELWGEQFF. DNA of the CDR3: TGTGCCAGCAGCCAAGAATTGTGGGGTGAGCAGTTCTTC.

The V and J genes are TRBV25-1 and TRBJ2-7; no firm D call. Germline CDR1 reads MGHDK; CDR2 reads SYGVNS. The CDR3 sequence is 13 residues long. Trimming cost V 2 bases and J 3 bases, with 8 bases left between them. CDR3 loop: CASSEGNLYEQYF. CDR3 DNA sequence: TGTGCCAGCAGTGAAGGGAACCTCTACGAGCAGTACTTC.

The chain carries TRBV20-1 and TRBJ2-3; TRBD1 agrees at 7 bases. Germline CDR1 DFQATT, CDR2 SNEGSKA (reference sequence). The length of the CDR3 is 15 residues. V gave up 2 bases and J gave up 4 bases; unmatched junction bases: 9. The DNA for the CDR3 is TGCAGTGCTAGACGGCCTGGACAGGAATCAGATACGCAGTATTTT. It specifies CSARRPGQESDTQYF.

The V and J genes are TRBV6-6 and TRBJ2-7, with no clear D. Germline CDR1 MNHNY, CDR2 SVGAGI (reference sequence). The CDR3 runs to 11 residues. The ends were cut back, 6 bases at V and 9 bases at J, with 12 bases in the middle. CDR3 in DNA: TGTGCCAGCAGCTCGGACGTTGCGCAGTACTTC. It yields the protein CASSSDVAQYF.

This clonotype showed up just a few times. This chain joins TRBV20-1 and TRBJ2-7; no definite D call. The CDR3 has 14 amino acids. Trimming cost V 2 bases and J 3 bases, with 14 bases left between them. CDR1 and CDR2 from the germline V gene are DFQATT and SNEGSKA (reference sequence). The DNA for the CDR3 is TGCAGTGCTAGACGGAGTATCTTACTCTACGAGCAGTACTTC. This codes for CSARRSILLYEQYF.

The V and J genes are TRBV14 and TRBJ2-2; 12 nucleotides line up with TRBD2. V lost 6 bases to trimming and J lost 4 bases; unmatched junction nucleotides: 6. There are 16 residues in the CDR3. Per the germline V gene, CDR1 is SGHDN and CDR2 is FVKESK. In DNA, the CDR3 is TGTGCCAGCAGTCCTCTAGCGGGGGGGCGCACCGGGGAGCTGTTTTTT. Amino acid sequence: CASSPLAGGRTGELFF.

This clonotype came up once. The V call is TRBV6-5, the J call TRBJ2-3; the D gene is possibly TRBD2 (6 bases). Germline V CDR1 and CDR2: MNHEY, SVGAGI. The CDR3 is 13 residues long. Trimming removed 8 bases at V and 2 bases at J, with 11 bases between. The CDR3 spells CASSVADTDTQYF. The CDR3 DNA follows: TGTGCCAGCTCGGTAGCGGACACAGATACGCAGTATTTT.

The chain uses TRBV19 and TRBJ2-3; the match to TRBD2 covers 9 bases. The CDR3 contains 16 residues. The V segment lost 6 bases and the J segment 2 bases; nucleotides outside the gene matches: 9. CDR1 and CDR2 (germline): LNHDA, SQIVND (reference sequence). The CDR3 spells CASRPLAGADTDTQYF. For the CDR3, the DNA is TGTGCCAGTAGACCTTTAGCGGGGGCAGACACAGATACGCAGTATTTT.

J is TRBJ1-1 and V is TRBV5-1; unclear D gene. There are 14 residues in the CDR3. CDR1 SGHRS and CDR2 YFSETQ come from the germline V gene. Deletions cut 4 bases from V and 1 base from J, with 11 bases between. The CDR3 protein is CASSLDGRNTEAFF. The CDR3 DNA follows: TGCGCCAGCAGCCTCGACGGGAGGAACACTGAAGCTTTCTTT.

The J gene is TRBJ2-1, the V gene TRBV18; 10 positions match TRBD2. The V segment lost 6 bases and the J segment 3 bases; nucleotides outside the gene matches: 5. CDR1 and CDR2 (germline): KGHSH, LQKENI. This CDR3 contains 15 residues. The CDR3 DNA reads TGTGCCAGCTCGAAAAGCGGGGGGGGCTACAATGAGCAGTTCTTC. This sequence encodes CASSKSGGGYNEQFF.

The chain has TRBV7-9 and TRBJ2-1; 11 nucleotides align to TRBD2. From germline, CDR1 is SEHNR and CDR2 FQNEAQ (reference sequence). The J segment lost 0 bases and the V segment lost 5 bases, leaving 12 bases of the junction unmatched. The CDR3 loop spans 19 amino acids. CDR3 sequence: CASSTPGLAATSSYNEQFF. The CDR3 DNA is TGTGCCAGCAGCACACCGGGACTAGCGGCAACAAGCTCCTACAATGAGCAGTTCTTC.

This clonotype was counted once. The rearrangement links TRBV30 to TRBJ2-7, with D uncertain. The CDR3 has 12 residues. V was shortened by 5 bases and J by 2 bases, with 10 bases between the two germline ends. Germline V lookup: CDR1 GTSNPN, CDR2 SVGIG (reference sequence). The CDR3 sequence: CAWAESAYEQYF. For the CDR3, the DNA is TGTGCCTGGGCCGAGTCCGCCTACGAGCAGTACTTC.